The 27 T cell receptor beta chains below come from one sample, sequenced in a study of OX40 agonist ivuxolimab in advanced cancers. Method: immunoSEQ multiplex PCR; TCRdb's copy keeps in-frame clones and lacks some. The sample includes 45,000 to 70,000 clones, around 84% of them seen just once. Sequencing was performed on CD4+ or CD8+ T cells sorted from blood, taken in a trial of the OX40 agonist ivuxolimab. These TCRs come from an adult with an advanced solid tumor such as melanoma, head and neck, liver or kidney cancer.

The CDR3 DNA sequence: TGTGCCAGCAGCCAACCCGGGACCAAAGGAAACACCATATATTTT. Its protein is CASSQPGTKGNTIYF. This chain connects TRBV16 to TRBJ1-3; D is possibly TRBD1 (5 bases). Germline CDR1 and CDR2: KGHSY and FQNENV. V was pared by 2 bases and J by 4 bases, with 12 bases between. The CDR3 loop spans 15 amino acids.

The chain has TRBV7-9 and TRBJ2-2, with D possibly TRBD1 on 5 matching bases. The V gene lost 2 bases and the J gene lost 0 bases, with 10 bases spanning the gap. The CDR3 extends over 16 amino acids. Looked up from germline, CDR1 is SEHNR and CDR2 is FQNEAQ (reference sequence). For the CDR3, the DNA is TGTGCCAGCAGCTTAAGACAGTCAGCGAACACCGGGGAGCTGTTTTTT. It is translated as CASSLRQSANTGELFF. The variable domain in full, with the rest retrieved from reference TRBV7-9 and TRBJ2-2, is DTGVSQNPRHKITKRGQNVTFRCDPISEHNRLYWYRQTLGQGPEFLTYFQNEAQLEKSRLLSDRFSAERPKGSFSTLEIQRTEQGDSAMYLCASSLRQSANTGELFFGEGSRLTVL.

The chain joins TRBV4-2 to TRBJ1-4, with TRBD1 matching over 8 bases. V shed 2 bases, J shed 8 bases, and the junction held 10 bases outside the gene matches. The CDR3 has 16 amino acids. CDR1 is LGHNA, CDR2 YNFKEQ, per germline. The CDR3 DNA follows: TGTGCCAGCAGCCAATCAGGGACAGGATTTCGAGAAAAACTGTTTTTT. It yields the protein CASSQSGTGFREKLFF.

This sequence joins TRBV19 and TRBJ1-3, with TRBD1 as a possible D gene (6 bases). CDR1 is LNHDA, CDR2 SQIVND, per germline (reference sequence). The CDR3 consists of 16 residues. V gave up 4 bases and J gave up 0 bases, with 13 bases separating them. CDR3: CASSRRDTSSGNTIYF. DNA for the CDR3: TGTGCCAGTAGTAGAAGGGACACTAGCTCTGGAAACACCATATATTTT.

CDR3 nucleotide sequence: TGTGCCAGCACCCCGACGACTGGGGCCCCCTATGGCTACACCTTC. It codes for CASTPTTGAPYGYTF. The chain combines TRBV9 with TRBJ1-2; weak D call: TRBD1 (5 bases). The CDR3 has 15 residues. V was shortened by 6 bases and J by 4 bases, with 19 bases between the two germline ends. The germline CDR1 and CDR2 sequences are SGDLS and YYNGEE.

The chain joins TRBV6-6 to TRBJ2-5, with 8 bases identical to TRBD2. This CDR3 has 14 amino acids. The germline gives CDR1 MNHNY, CDR2 SVGAGI (reference sequence). With V trimmed by 4 bases and J by 5 bases, 6 bases remained unmatched. CDR3 protein: CASSSRGGGETQYF. The CDR3 DNA reads TGTGCCAGCAGTTCCCGGGGGGGCGGGGAGACCCAGTACTTC.

This clone was seen a few times. The chain links TRBV28 to TRBJ1-2, with D uncertain. This CDR3 has 13 residues. The V gene lost 6 bases and the J gene lost 5 bases, with 13 bases spanning the gap. CDR1 MDHEN and CDR2 SYDVKM come from the germline V gene. In DNA form, the CDR3 reads TGTGCCAGCAGCCGCGCCCACTCGTATGGCTACACCTTC. It yields the protein CASSRAHSYGYTF.

The chain carries TRBV18 and TRBJ2-5; a weak D match, TRBD2 (5 bases). The DNA end favors TRBJ2-7, so the J call may be wrong. The germline gives CDR1 KGHSH, CDR2 LQKENI. The CDR3 loop spans 14 amino acids. The CDR3 loop reads CASSPTRSSYEQYF. In nucleotides, the CDR3 is TGTGCCAGCTCACCTACTAGGAGCTCCTACGAGCAGTACTTC.

The chain recombines TRBV6-5 with TRBJ1-2; D not certain. From germline, CDR1 is MNHEY and CDR2 SVGAGI. V shed 0 bases and J shed 8 bases, with 13 bases lying between them. The CDR3 totals 14 residues. Written as DNA, the CDR3 is TGTGCCAGCAGTTACTCGCCGGGCACGAACGGCTACACCTTC. As protein: CASSYSPGTNGYTF.

This clone was recorded only once. The chain recombines TRBV18 with TRBJ1-6; perhaps TRBD1 as D (5 bases). V gave up 2 bases and J gave up 9 bases, with 20 bases separating them. The V gene's germline CDR1 is KGHSH and CDR2 LQKENI. The CDR3 consists of 17 residues. CDR3 coding DNA: TGTGCCAGCTCACCATTCGCACAACCAGGGTTTGCTTCACCCCTCCACTTT. Protein: CASSPFAQPGFASPLHF.

This chain links TRBV18 with TRBJ1-1; no definite D call. The CDR3 runs to 14 residues. Trimming cost V 5 bases and J 6 bases, with 16 bases left between them. CDR1 KGHSH and CDR2 LQKENI come from the germline V gene. CDR3 sequence: CASSATGPGSEAFF. The CDR3 DNA is TGTGCCAGCTCAGCTACTGGACCGGGGTCTGAAGCTTTCTTT.

J is TRBJ1-5 and V is TRBV2; TRBD1 aligns across 7 bases. Germline values: CDR1 SNHLY, CDR2 FYNNEI. V lost 4 bases and J lost 2; bases outside the gene matches: 5. The CDR3 covers 15 residues. CDR3 coding DNA: TGTGCCAGCAGTGTACAGGGGATGGGCAATCAGCCCCAGCATTTT. Amino acid sequence: CASSVQGMGNQPQHF.

The chain combines TRBV11-2 with TRBJ2-3; D perhaps matches TRBD1 (5 bases). This CDR3 is built from 17 residues. V shed 0 bases and J shed 1 base, with 14 bases lying between them. Germline V gene sequence: CDR1 SGHAT, CDR2 FQNNGV. The DNA for the CDR3 is TGTGCCAGCAGCTTAGATCATAAGGGCAGGGGCACAGATACGCAGTATTTT. Amino acid sequence: CASSLDHKGRGTDTQYF.

This clone was seen a few times. This chain uses TRBV2 with TRBJ1-5; no firm D call. The germline V and J ends were trimmed by 6 bases and 1 base, with 13 bases remaining between them. The CDR3 is 15 residues long. In germline, CDR1 is SNHLY, CDR2 FYNNEI. CDR3 sequence (DNA): TGTGCCAGCAGCTGGGCCTCGCTAAGCAATCAGCCCCAGCATTTT. Protein product: CASSWASLSNQPQHF.

V usage is TRBV18 and J usage is TRBJ2-7; D remains ambiguous. This CDR3 is 12 amino acids long. The germline V gene encodes CDR1 KGHSH and CDR2 LQKENI. Trimming cost V 0 bases and J 2 bases, with 2 bases left between them. Written as DNA, the CDR3 is TGTGCCAGCTCACCACCGACCTACGAGCAGTACTTC. This gives the protein CASSPPTYEQYF.

The rearrangement uses TRBV19 and TRBJ1-5; D might be TRBD1 (5 bases). Per the germline V gene, CDR1 is LNHDA and CDR2 is SQIVND (reference sequence). The length of the CDR3 is 17 residues. The germline V and J ends were trimmed by 3 bases and 0 bases, with 15 bases remaining between them. CDR3 region: CASSIGRQTYSNQPQHF. For the CDR3, the DNA is TGTGCCAGTAGTATTGGGCGACAGACCTATAGCAATCAGCCCCAGCATTTT.

The chain has TRBV7-2 and TRBJ1-2, with D unresolved. Germline V gives CDR1 SGHTA, CDR2 FQGNSA. The germline V and J ends were trimmed by 4 bases and 6 bases, with 6 bases remaining between them. The CDR3 sequence is 11 residues long. CDR3 DNA sequence: TGTGCCAGCAGCTATCGGCATGGCTACACCTTC. Encoded protein: CASSYRHGYTF.

The J gene is TRBJ2-2, the V gene TRBV6-6; the match to TRBD2 covers 7 bases. The CDR3 has 15 amino acids. In germline, CDR1 is MNHNY, CDR2 SVGAGI (reference sequence). V trimming: 7 bases; J trimming: 4 bases; junction bases outside the gene matches: 9. CDR3 sequence reads: CASTRGWGGTGELFF. DNA of the CDR3: TGTGCCAGCACCCGGGGGTGGGGGGGCACCGGGGAGCTGTTTTTT.

V gene TRBV5-5 combines with J gene TRBJ1-2; weak D call: TRBD1 (5 bases). The CDR3 covers 15 residues. Trimming removed 1 base from V and 6 bases from J, with 16 bases in between. The germline V gene has CDR1 SGHKS and CDR2 YYEKEE (reference sequence). As DNA, the CDR3 is TGTGCCAGCAGCTTGTCCTTTCGGCGGGGCGATGGCTACACCTTC. This translates into CASSLSFRRGDGYTF.

V and J are TRBV19 and TRBJ1-6; D ambiguous. V shed 3 bases and J shed 6 bases, with 15 bases lying between them. CDR3 size: 16 residues. Germline assignment: CDR1 LNHDA and CDR2 SQIVND (reference sequence). CDR3 coding DNA: TGTGCCAGTAGTATTCGGGATACAACTCCTAATTCACCCCTCCACTTT. Amino acids: CASSIRDTTPNSPLHF.

The rearrangement links TRBV6-4 to TRBJ2-7, with 8 bases identical to TRBD1. After removal of 0 bases from V and 3 bases from J, the junction contained 19 bases not matched to a gene. Germline V gene sequence: CDR1 MRHNA, CDR2 SNTAGT. This CDR3 spans 20 amino acids. CDR3 sequence: CASSDSAKPILGQAFYEQYF. The CDR3 bases are TGTGCCAGCAGTGACTCCGCGAAGCCAATATTGGGACAGGCCTTCTACGAGCAGTACTTC.

The chain joins TRBV2 to TRBJ2-3, with 14 bases matching TRBD2. The CDR3 totals 15 residues. Losses at the gene ends were 9 bases for V and 6 bases for J; bases not matched to a gene: 8. Germline V CDR1 and CDR2: SNHLY, FYNNEI. CDR3: CASERLAGGADTQYF. The DNA for the CDR3 is TGTGCCAGTGAGCGACTAGCGGGGGGGGCGGATACGCAGTATTTT.

With regard to this clone: One junction end disagrees with the germline gene, perhaps due to a read error. The J gene is TRBJ2-1, the V gene TRBV9; the D is unclear. The CDR3 spans 14 residues. Per the germline V gene, CDR1 is SGDLS and CDR2 is YYNGEE. The chain's CDR3 is CASSVGLGGNGQFF. CDR3 nucleotide sequence: TGTGCCAGCAGCGTAGGTTTAGGTGGCAATGGGCAGTTCTTC.

In this sample, this clone turned up a few times. One end of the junction fails to match germline, which may point to a read error. The chain recombines TRBV7-9 with TRBJ1-1; no firm D call. Germline assignment: CDR1 SEHNR and CDR2 FQNEAQ (reference sequence). This CDR3 has 16 residues. The CDR3 nucleotides read TGTGCCAGCAACTTAGATGGCTTTTTGCAGAACACTGAAGCTTTCTTT. Translated: CASNLDGFLQNTEAFF.

This sequence joins TRBV6-1 and TRBJ2-3; D gene uncertain. Germline CDR1 is MNHNS and CDR2 is SASEGT. V gave up 6 bases and J gave up 0 bases, with 10 bases separating them. The CDR3 is 14 amino acids. The CDR3 DNA reads as TGTGCCAGCAGATTACAGATTAGCACAGATACGCAGTATTTT. Translated, it gives CASRLQISTDTQYF.

The CDR3 here is CASSPMGQGPSKVGYTF. The CDR3 DNA reads as TGTGCCAGCAGTCCAATGGGACAGGGGCCCTCCAAAGTGGGCTACACCTTC. The rearrangement links TRBV27 to TRBJ1-2; 10 bases fit TRBD1. V was clipped by 5 bases and J by 8 bases; unmatched bases: 17. This CDR3 comprises 17 residues. The germline gives CDR1 MNHEY, CDR2 SMNVEV (reference sequence).

The chain is built from TRBV6-4 and TRBJ2-2, with TRBD2 identical over 8 bases. The V gene end was trimmed by 6 bases and the J gene end by 3 bases; junction bases not matched to a gene: 9. This CDR3 spans 16 amino acids. The germline V gene encodes CDR1 MRHNA and CDR2 SNTAGT. The CDR3, as DNA: TGTGCCAGCAGCAACACTAGCGGAGTTCACACCGGGGAGCTGTTTTTT. Translating it yields CASSNTSGVHTGELFF.